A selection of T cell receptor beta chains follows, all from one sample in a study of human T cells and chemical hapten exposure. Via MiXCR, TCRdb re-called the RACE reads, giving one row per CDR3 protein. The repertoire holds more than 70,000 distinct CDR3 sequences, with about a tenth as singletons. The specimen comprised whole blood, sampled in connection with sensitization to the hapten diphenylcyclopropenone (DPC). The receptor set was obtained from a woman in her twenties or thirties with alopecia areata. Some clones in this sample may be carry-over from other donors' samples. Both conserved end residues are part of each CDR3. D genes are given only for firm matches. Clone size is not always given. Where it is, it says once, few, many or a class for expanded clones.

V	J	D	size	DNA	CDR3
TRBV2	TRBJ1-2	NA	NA	TGTGCCAGCAGCCAGGGCCGAGGCTACACCTTC	CASSQGRGYTF
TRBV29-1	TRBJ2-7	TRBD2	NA	TGCAGCGTTGTTAGCGGGACGTCCTACGAGCAGTACTTC	CSVVSGTSYEQYF
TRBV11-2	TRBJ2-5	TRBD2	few	TGTGCCAGCAGGCCTACCCTAGCGGGGCAAGAGACCCAGTACTTC	CASRPTLAGQETQYF
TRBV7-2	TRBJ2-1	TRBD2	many	TGTGCCAGCAGCTTAGGGGCGGGGGTTCACAATGAGCAGTTCTTC	CASSLGAGVHNEQFF
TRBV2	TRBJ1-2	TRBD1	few	TGTGCCAGCAGTGAACGGACAGGGGGAAACGGCTACACCTTC	CASSERTGGNGYTF
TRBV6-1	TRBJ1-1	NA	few	TGTGCCAGCAGGGTACAGGAATGGGGGAACACTGAAGCTTTCTTT	CASRVQEWGNTEAFF
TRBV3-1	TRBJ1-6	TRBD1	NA	TGTGCCAGCATGGCAGGGGGTTTAGTCAATTCACCCCTCCACTTT	CASMAGGLVNSPLHF
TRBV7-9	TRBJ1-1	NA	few	TGTGCCAGCAGCTTACAGGGATTGAACACTGAAGCTTTCTTT	CASSLQGLNTEAFF
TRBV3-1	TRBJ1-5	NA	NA	TGTGCCAGCAGCTACCATAGCAATCAGCCCCAGCATTTT	CASSYHSNQPQHF
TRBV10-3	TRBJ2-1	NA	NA	TGTTCCATCAGTGAACAGTCCGATGAGCAGTTCTTC	CSISEQSDEQFF
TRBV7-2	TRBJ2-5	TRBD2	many	TGTGCCAGCAGCGCCGGACGCGTGAGGGGACTAGCGCAAGAGACCCAGTACTTC	CASSAGRVRGLAQETQYF
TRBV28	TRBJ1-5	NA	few	TGTGCCAGCAGTTTATTGACACGGAATCAGCCCCAGCATTTT	CASSLLTRNQPQHF
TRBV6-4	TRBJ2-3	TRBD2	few	TGTGCCAGCAGTGACTCTTCCGGGAGGGGCACAGATACGCAGTATTTT	CASSDSSGRGTDTQYF
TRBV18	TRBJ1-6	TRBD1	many	TGTGCCAGCTCACGGGACAGGGGAGGCGATTCACCCCTCCACTTT	CASSRDRGGDSPLHF
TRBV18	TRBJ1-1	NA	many	TGTGCCAGCTCGTTGGACAGACTGCTGAACACTGAAGCTTTCTTT	CASSLDRLLNTEAFF
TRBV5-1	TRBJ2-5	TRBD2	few	TGCGCCAGCAGCTTGGATGTAGCGGGGGGCCAAGAGACCCAGTACTTC	CASSLDVAGGQETQYF
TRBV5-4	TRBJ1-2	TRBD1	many	TGTGCCAGCAGCTCAGGGGGCCAGATGGACTATGGCTACACCTTC	CASSSGGQMDYGYTF
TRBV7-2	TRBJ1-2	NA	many	TGTGCCAGCAGCTTAGAGATCTATGGCTACACCTTC	CASSLEIYGYTF
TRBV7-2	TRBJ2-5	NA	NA	TGTGCCAGCAGGGAAATCGAGACCCAGTACTTC	CASREIETQYF
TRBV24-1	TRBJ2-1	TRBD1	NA	TGTGCCACCAGTGATCCTTACAGGGGGCGAGCCAACAATGAGCAGTTCTTC	CATSDPYRGRANNEQFF
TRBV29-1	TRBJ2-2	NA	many	TGCAGCGTTGGGGATCCTAACACCGGGGAGCTGTTTTTT	CSVGDPNTGELFF
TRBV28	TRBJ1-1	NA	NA	TGTGCCAGCAGTGGTGTAACAACTGAAGCTTTCTTT	CASSGVTTEAFF
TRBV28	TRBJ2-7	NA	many	TGTGCCAGCAGTTTGAAACAGACCCCCTACGAGCAGTACTTC	CASSLKQTPYEQYF
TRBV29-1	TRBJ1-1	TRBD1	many	TGCAGCGTTGAAGTAAAGGGACAGTTGAACACTGAAGCTTTCTTT	CSVEVKGQLNTEAFF
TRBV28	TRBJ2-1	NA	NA	TGTGCCAGCAGTTCTTGGACAGCCGCACGTCATGAGCAGTTCTTC	CASSSWTAARHEQFF
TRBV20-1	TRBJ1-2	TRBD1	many	TGCAGTGCCCCGGGACAGGAGACCTTTGGCTACACCTTC	CSAPGQETFGYTF
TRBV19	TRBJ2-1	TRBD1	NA	TGTGCCAGTAGTCCCAGGGACAGGTCCTACAATGAGCAGTTCTTC	CASSPRDRSYNEQFF
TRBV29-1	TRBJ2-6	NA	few	TGCAGCGTTGAATCCGCTGGGGCCAACGTCCTGACTTTC	CSVESAGANVLTF
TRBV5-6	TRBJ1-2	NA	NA	TGTGCCAGCAGCCCCCGGACAGTACCCTATGGCTACACCTTC	CASSPRTVPYGYTF
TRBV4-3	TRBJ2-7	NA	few	TGCGCCAGCAGCCAAGTTTACGGACTTAACGAGCAGTACTTC	CASSQVYGLNEQYF
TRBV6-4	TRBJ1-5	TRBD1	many	TGTGCCAGCATGACCTGGACAGGGCGCGGTCAGCCCCAGCATTTT	CASMTWTGRGQPQHF
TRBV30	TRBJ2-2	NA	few	TGTGCCTGGAGGTACTCAACCGGGGAGCTGTTTTTT	CAWRYSTGELFF
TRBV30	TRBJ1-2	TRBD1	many	TGTGCCTGGAAGAGGACAGGGAACAACTATGGCTACACCTTC	CAWKRTGNNYGYTF
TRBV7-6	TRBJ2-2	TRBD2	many	TGTGCCAGCAGCTTACAATCGGGAGGGCCGGGCAGCACCGGGGAGCTGTTTTTT	CASSLQSGGPGSTGELFF
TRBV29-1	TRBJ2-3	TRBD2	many	TGCAGCGCCCTGCCTAGCGGGACATGGAATACGCAGTATTTT	CSALPSGTWNTQYF
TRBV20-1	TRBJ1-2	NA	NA	TGCAGTGCTCCCCCCGGCTATGGCTACACCTTC	CSAPPGYGYTF